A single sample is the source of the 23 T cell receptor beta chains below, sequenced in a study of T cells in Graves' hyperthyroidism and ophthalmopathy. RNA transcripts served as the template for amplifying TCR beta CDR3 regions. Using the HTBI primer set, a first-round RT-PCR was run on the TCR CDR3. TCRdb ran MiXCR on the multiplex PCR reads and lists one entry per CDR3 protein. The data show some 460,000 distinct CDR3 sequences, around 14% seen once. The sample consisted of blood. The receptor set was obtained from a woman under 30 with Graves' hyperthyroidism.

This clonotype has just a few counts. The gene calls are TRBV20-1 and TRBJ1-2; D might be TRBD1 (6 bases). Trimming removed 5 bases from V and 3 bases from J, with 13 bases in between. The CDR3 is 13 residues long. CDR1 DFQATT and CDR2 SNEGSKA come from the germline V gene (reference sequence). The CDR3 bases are TGCAGTGCTCCCGAGGGGGGGGACTATGGCTACACCTTC. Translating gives CSAPEGGDYGYTF.

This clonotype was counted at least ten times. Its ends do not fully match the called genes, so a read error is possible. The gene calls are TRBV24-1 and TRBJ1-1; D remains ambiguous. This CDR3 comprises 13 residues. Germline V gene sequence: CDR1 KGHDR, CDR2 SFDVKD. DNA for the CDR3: TGTGCCACCAATGATAGACAGAACACTGAAGCTTTCTTT. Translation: CATNDRQNTEAFF.

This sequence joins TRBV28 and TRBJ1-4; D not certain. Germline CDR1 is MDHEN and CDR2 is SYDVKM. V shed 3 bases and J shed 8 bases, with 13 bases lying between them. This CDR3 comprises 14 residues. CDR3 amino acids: CASSFGSEYEKLFF. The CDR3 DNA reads TGTGCCAGCAGTTTTGGGTCAGAGTACGAAAAACTGTTTTTT.

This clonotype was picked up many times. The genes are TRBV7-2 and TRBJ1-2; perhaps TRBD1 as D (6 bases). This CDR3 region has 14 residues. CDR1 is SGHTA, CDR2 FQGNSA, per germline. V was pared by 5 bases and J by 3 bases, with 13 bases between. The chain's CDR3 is CASSMYRDDYGYTF. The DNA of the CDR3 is TGTGCCAGCAGCATGTACAGGGATGACTATGGCTACACCTTC. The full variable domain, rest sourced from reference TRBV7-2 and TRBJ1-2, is GAGVSQSPSNKVTEKGKDVELRCDPISGHTALYWYRQSLGQGLEFLIYFQGNSAPDKSGLPSDRFSAERTGGSVSTLTIQRTQQEDSAVYLCASSMYRDDYGYTFGSGTRLTVV.

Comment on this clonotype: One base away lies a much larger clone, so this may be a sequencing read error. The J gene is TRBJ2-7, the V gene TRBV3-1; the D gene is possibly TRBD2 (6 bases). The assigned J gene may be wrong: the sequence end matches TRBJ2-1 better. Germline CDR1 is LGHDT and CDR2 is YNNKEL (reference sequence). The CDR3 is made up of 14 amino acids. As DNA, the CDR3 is TGTGCCAGCAGCCAAGGGGGACTCCTTTACGAGCAGTTCTTC. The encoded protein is CASSQGGLLYEQFF.

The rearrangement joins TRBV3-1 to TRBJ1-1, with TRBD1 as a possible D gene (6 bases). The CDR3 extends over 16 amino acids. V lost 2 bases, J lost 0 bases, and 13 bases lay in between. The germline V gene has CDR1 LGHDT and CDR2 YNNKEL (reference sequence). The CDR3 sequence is CASSQRGAGMNTEAFF. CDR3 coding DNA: TGTGCCAGCAGCCAAAGGGGGGCGGGGATGAACACTGAAGCTTTCTTT. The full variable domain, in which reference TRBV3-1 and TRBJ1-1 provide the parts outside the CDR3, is DTAVSQTPKYLVTQMGNDKSIKCEQNLGHDTMYWYKQDSKKFLKIMFSYNNKELIINETVPNRFSPKSPDKAHLNLHINSLELGDSAVYFCASSQRGAGMNTEAFFGQGTRLTVV.

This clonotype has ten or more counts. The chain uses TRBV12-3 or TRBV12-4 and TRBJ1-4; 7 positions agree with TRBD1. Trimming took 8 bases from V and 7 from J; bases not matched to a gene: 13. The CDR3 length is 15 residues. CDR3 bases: TGTGCCAGCTCCTCTTCCGGGACAGAGCCTGAAAAACTGTTTTTT. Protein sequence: CASSSSGTEPEKLFF.

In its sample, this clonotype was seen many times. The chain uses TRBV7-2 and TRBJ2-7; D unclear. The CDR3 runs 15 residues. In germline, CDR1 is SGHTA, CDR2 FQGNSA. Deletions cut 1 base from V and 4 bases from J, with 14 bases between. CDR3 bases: TGTGCCAGCAGCTTAGAAGCTGCGCAAACGTACGAGCAGTACTTC. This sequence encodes CASSLEAAQTYEQYF.

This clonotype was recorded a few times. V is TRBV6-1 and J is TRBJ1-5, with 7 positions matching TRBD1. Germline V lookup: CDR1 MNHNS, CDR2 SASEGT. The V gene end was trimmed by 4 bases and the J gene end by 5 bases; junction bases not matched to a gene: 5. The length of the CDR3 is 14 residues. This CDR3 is CASSGRTGDQPQHF. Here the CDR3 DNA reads TGTGCCAGCAGTGGTAGAACAGGGGATCAGCCCCAGCATTTT.

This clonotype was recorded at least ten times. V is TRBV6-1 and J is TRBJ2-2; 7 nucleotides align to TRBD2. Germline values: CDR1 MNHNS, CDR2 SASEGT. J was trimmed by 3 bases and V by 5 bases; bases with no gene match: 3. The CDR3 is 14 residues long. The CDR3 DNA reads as TGTGCCAGCAGTCCCAGCGGGGACACCGGGGAGCTGTTTTTT. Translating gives CASSPSGDTGELFF.

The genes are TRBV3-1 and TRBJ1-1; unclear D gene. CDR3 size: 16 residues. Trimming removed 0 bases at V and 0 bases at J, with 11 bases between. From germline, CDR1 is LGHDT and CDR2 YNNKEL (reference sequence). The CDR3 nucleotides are TGTGCCAGCAGCCAAGATCTACGTCAGCTGAACACTGAAGCTTTCTTT. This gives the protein CASSQDLRQLNTEAFF. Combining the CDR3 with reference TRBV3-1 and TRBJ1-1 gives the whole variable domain DTAVSQTPKYLVTQMGNDKSIKCEQNLGHDTMYWYKQDSKKFLKIMFSYNNKELIINETVPNRFSPKSPDKAHLNLHINSLELGDSAVYFCASSQDLRQLNTEAFFGQGTRLTVV.

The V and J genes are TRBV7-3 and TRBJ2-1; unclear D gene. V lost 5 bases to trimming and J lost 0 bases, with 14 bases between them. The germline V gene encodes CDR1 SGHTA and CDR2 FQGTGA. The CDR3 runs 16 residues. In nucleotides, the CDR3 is TGTGCCAGCAGCCCCCTCAGCAGAAGCTCCTACAATGAGCAGTTCTTC. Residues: CASSPLSRSSYNEQFF.

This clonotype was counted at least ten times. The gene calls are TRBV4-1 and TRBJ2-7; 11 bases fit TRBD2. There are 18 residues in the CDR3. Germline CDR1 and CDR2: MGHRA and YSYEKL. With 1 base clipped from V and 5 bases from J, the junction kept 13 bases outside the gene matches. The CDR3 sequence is CASSQVVLLELAGDEQYF. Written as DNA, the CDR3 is TGCGCCAGCAGCCAAGTAGTGTTGTTAGAACTAGCGGGAGACGAGCAGTACTTC.

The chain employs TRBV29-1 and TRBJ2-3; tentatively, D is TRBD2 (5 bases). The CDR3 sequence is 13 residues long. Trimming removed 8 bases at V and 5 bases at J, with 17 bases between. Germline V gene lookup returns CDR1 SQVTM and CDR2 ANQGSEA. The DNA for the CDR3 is TGCAGCTCAGAGAGGGCTTATCGAGATACGCAGTATTTT. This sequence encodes CSSERAYRDTQYF.

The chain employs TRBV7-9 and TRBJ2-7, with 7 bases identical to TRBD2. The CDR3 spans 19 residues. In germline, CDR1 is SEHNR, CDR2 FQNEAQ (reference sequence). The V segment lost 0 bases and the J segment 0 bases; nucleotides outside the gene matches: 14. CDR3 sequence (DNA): TGTGCCAGCAGCTTAGCGGGGAGCGGGGCCCCCCGGGGCTCCTACGAGCAGTACTTC. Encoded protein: CASSLAGSGAPRGSYEQYF.

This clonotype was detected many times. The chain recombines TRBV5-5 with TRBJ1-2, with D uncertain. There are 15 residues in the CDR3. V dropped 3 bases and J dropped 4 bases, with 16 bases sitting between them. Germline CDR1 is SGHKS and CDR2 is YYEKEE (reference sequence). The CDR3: CASSWTLGRIYGYTF. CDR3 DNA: TGTGCCAGCAGCTGGACCCTAGGACGGATCTATGGCTACACCTTC. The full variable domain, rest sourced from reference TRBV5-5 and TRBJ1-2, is DAGVTQSPTHLIKTRGQQVTLRCSPISGHKSVSWYQQVLGQGPQFIFQYYEKEERGRGNFPDRFSARQFPNYSSELNVNALLLGDSALYLCASSWTLGRIYGYTFGSGTRLTVV.

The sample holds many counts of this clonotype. In DNA form, the CDR3 reads TGCAGCGTTATCCCCGGGACAGGGTTCTCCGAGCAGTACTTC. Amino acid sequence: CSVIPGTGFSEQYF. V and J are TRBV29-1 and TRBJ2-7, with 9 bases lining up with TRBD1. The CDR3 runs to 14 residues. The J segment lost 6 bases and the V segment lost 5 bases, leaving 11 bases of the junction unmatched. The germline CDR1 and CDR2 sequences are SQVTM and ANQGSEA.

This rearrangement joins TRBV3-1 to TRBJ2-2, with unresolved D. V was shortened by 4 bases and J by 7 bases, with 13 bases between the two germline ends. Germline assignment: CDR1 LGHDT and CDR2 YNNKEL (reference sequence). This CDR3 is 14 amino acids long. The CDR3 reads CASSLESGSGELFF. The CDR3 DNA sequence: TGTGCCAGCAGCCTAGAATCGGGCAGCGGGGAGCTGTTTTTT. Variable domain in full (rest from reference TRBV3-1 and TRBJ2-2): DTAVSQTPKYLVTQMGNDKSIKCEQNLGHDTMYWYKQDSKKFLKIMFSYNNKELIINETVPNRFSPKSPDKAHLNLHINSLELGDSAVYFCASSLESGSGELFFGEGSRLTVL.

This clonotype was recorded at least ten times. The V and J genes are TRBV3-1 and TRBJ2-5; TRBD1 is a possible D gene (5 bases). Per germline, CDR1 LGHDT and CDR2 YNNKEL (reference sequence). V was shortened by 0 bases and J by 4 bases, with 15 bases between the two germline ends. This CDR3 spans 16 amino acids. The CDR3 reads CASSQDSVGAVETQYF. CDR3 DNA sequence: TGTGCCAGCAGCCAAGATTCGGTAGGGGCGGTAGAGACCCAGTACTTC.

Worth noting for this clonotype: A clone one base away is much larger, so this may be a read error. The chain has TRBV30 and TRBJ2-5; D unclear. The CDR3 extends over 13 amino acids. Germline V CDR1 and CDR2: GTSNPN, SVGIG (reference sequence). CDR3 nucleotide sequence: TGTGCCTGGAGTCCGCACAGCCAAGGGACCCAGTACTTC. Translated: CAWSPHSQGTQYF.

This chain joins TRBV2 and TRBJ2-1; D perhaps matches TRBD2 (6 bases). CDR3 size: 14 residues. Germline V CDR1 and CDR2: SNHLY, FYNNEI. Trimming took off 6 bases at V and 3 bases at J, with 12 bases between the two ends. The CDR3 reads CASRGSSGYNEQFF. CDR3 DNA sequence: TGTGCCAGCAGGGGTAGTAGCGGCTACAATGAGCAGTTCTTC.

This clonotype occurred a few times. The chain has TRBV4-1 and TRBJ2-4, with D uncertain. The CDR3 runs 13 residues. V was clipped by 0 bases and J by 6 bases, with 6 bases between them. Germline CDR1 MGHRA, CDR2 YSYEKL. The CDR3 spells CASSQDRANIQYF. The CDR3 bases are TGCGCCAGCAGCCAAGATAGGGCAAACATTCAGTACTTC.

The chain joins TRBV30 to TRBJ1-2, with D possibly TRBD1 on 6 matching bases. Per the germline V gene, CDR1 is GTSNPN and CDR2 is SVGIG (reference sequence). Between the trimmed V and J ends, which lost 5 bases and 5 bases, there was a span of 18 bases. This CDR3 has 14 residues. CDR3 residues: CAWGDTPGAYGYTF. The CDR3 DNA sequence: TGTGCCTGGGGGGACACTCCGGGAGCGTATGGCTACACCTTC.